Presented here are 27 T cell receptor beta chains from one specimen sequenced in a study of T cells after posttransplantation cyclophosphamide. Generated by immunoSEQ multiplex PCR, the TCRdb table keeps only in-frame clones and is missing some. The profile shows 45,000 to 60,000 clones, around nine tenths of them singletons. The sequencing sample was made of PBMCs. The receptors were sampled from a woman aged 45 to 65 in good health and a related stem cell transplant donor.

The chain employs TRBV18 and TRBJ1-2, with D unclear. The CDR3 length is 16 residues. Trimming removed 3 bases at V and 1 base at J, with 15 bases between. Germline CDR1 reads KGHSH; CDR2 reads LQKENI. The CDR3 is CASSPAPAGFNYGYTF. The CDR3 coding sequence is TGTGCCAGCTCACCGGCACCGGCGGGGTTTAACTATGGCTACACCTTC.

The chain has TRBV18 and TRBJ1-2; 11 nucleotides agree with TRBD1. V shed 6 bases, J shed 7 bases, and the junction held 4 bases outside the gene matches. The V gene's germline CDR1 is KGHSH and CDR2 LQKENI. CDR3 length: 13 amino acids. The CDR3 region has the DNA TGTGCCAGCTCCCAGGACAGGGGGCCTGGCTACACCTTC. Amino acids: CASSQDRGPGYTF.

The chain has TRBV27 and TRBJ2-1, with 10 nucleotides matching TRBD1. Germline CDR1 and CDR2: MNHEY and SMNVEV (reference sequence). Trimming cost V 6 bases and J 8 bases; bases outside gene matches: 7. The CDR3 runs to 14 residues. The CDR3 is CASSPGTGVYEQFF. CDR3 DNA sequence: TGTGCCAGCAGCCCCGGGACAGGGGTATATGAGCAGTTCTTC.

The chain carries TRBV5-1 and TRBJ2-1; a possible D gene is TRBD2 (6 bases). The CDR3 length is 14 residues. V lost 6 bases to trimming and J lost 5 bases, with 15 bases between them. Germline V lookup: CDR1 SGHRS, CDR2 YFSETQ. DNA of the CDR3: TGCGCCAGCAAGGAGGGAGGAGGCAACAATGAGCAGTTCTTC. Protein sequence: CASKEGGGNNEQFF.

CDR3 sequence (DNA): TGCGCCAGCAGCTTGCCAGGACAGAACACTGAAGCTTTCTTT. It yields the protein CASSLPGQNTEAFF. J is TRBJ1-1 and V is TRBV5-1; possibly TRBD1 for D (5 bases). Germline V gene lookup returns CDR1 SGHRS and CDR2 YFSETQ. The CDR3 consists of 14 residues. V dropped 1 base and J dropped 1 base, with 8 bases sitting between them.

This chain links TRBV6-5 with TRBJ2-1, with D hard to call. Germline V gives CDR1 MNHEY, CDR2 SVGAGI. Trimming took 6 bases from V and 6 from J, leaving 9 bases between them. The CDR3 consists of 12 residues. This chain's CDR3 is CASSIPGNEQFF. The CDR3 nucleotides are TGTGCCAGCAGCATACCCGGCAATGAGCAGTTCTTC.

V is TRBV7-8 and J is TRBJ2-3; TRBD1 is a possible D gene (5 bases). The CDR3 has 15 residues. Trimming cost V 5 bases and J 6 bases, with 18 bases left between them. From germline, CDR1 is SGHVS and CDR2 FQNEAQ. The CDR3 bases are TGTGCCAGCAGCGCTTATGTCCAGGGTTCGGATACGCAGTATTTT. Translation gives CASSAYVQGSDTQYF. Supplemented by reference TRBV7-8 and TRBJ2-3, the full variable domain reads GAGVSQSPRYKVAKRGQDVALRCDPISGHVSLFWYQQALGQGPEFLTYFQNEAQLDKSGLPSDRFFAERPEGSVSTLKIQRTQQEDSAVYLCASSAYVQGSDTQYFGPGTRLTVL.

The chain couples TRBV2 to TRBJ1-3, with D tentatively TRBD1 (5 bases). This CDR3 has 19 residues. Trimming left V 6 bases short and J 0 bases short, with 24 bases between. CDR1 is SNHLY and CDR2 is FYNNEI in the germline V gene. The CDR3 reads CASRWGAGEGRSSGNTIYF. The CDR3 bases are TGTGCCAGCAGGTGGGGCGCCGGGGAGGGAAGATCCTCTGGAAACACCATATATTTT.

The J gene is TRBJ2-7, the V gene TRBV5-1; a possible D gene is TRBD2 (6 bases). This CDR3 spans 15 amino acids. V gave up 3 bases and J gave up 2 bases, with 15 bases separating them. Looked up from germline, CDR1 is SGHRS and CDR2 is YFSETQ. The chain's CDR3 is CASSSSGGTPYEQYF. CDR3 sequence (DNA): TGCGCCAGCAGCTCCTCTGGCGGGACGCCCTACGAGCAGTACTTC.

The rearrangement joins TRBV2 to TRBJ2-1; a weak D match, TRBD2 (5 bases). Deletions cut 8 bases from V and 7 bases from J, with 9 bases between. CDR3 length: 11 amino acids. Germline V gene lookup returns CDR1 SNHLY and CDR2 FYNNEI. CDR3 sequence reads: CASERLNEQFF. In nucleotides, the CDR3 is TGTGCCAGCGAGCGGTTGAATGAGCAGTTCTTC.

The J gene is TRBJ1-1, the V gene TRBV10-1, with TRBD1 matching over 7 bases. The CDR3 spans 13 residues. The germline CDR1 and CDR2 sequences are WNHNN and SYGVQD (reference sequence). Trimming cost V 5 bases and J 6 bases; bases outside gene matches: 6. For the CDR3, the DNA is TGCGCCAGCAGTCTATGGGGACAGTCTGAAGCTTTCTTT. Translated, it gives CASSLWGQSEAFF.

The chain joins TRBV19 to TRBJ1-6; 9 bases fit TRBD1. CDR3 length equals 15 residues. V shed 1 base, J shed 7 bases, and the junction held 2 bases outside the gene matches. Germline lookup yields CDR1 LNHDA and CDR2 SQIVND (reference sequence). CDR3 in DNA: TGTGCCAGTAGTATAGTTGGGACAGGGAATTCACCCCTCCACTTT. Its translation is CASSIVGTGNSPLHF.

This chain uses TRBV7-8 with TRBJ1-5; 8 nucleotides line up with TRBD1. CDR3 length equals 18 residues. Germline assignment: CDR1 SGHVS and CDR2 FQNEAQ. V gave up 7 bases and J gave up 1 base; unmatched junction bases: 15. CDR3 sequence reads: CASTPVTGVGMSNQPQHF. The CDR3 DNA is TGTGCCAGCACCCCAGTGACAGGGGTGGGGATGAGCAATCAGCCCCAGCATTTT.

The chain carries TRBV30 and TRBJ1-5, with D tentatively TRBD1 (5 bases). The CDR3 extends over 17 amino acids. The V gene lost 4 bases and the J gene lost 4 bases, with 23 bases spanning the gap. Germline CDR1 and CDR2: GTSNPN and SVGIG (reference sequence). The CDR3 loop reads CAWTRSGWVIGNQPQHF. The CDR3 DNA sequence: TGTGCCTGGACCAGATCAGGGTGGGTAATAGGGAATCAGCCCCAGCATTTT. Full variable domain (rest looked up from reference TRBV30 and TRBJ1-5): SQTIHQWPATLVQPVGSPLSLECTVEGTSNPNLYWYRQAAGRGLQLLFYSVGIGQISSEVPQNLSASRPQDRQFILSSKKLLLSDSGFYLCAWTRSGWVIGNQPQHFGDGTRLSIL.

The table lists this clone with a few counts. The chain employs TRBV15 and TRBJ2-7; a weak D match, TRBD1 (5 bases). Germline V lookup: CDR1 LNHNV, CDR2 YYDKDF (reference sequence). CDR3 length: 14 amino acids. V lost 0 bases and J lost 0, with 6 bases in between. CDR3 sequence reads: CATSRDRASYEQYF. The CDR3 bases are TGTGCCACCAGCAGAGACAGGGCCTCCTACGAGCAGTACTTC. The whole variable domain, filled in from reference TRBV15 and TRBJ2-7, reads DAMVIQNPRYQVTQFGKPVTLSCSQTLNHNVMYWYQQKSSQAPKLLFHYYDKDFNNEADTPDNFQSRRPNTSFCFLDIRSPGLGDTAMYLCATSRDRASYEQYFGPGTRLTVT.

V usage is TRBV5-5 and J usage is TRBJ2-7; D unclear. Germline assignment: CDR1 SGHKS and CDR2 YYEKEE (reference sequence). This CDR3 is 12 amino acids long. With 0 bases removed from V and 3 bases from J, the gap between germline ends came to 4 bases. The CDR3 DNA reads as TGTGCCAGCAGCTTGGACGGCTACGAGCAGTACTTC. This translates into CASSLDGYEQYF.

The genes are TRBV18 and TRBJ2-7; possibly TRBD1 for D (5 bases). Trimming shortened V by 0 bases and J by 2 bases, and 11 bases separated the two germline ends. Germline CDR1 and CDR2: KGHSH and LQKENI. This CDR3 contains 15 residues. The CDR3 DNA is TGTGCCAGCTCACCACCTTCAGGGTTTACCTACGAGCAGTACTTC. This encodes CASSPPSGFTYEQYF.

J is TRBJ1-1 and V is TRBV5-1; 9 bases are shared with TRBD1. Germline CDR1 and CDR2: SGHRS and YFSETQ. J gave up 3 bases and V 5 bases, and 11 bases lay outside the gene matches. This CDR3 is 16 amino acids long. The CDR3 sequence: CASSLQGAQGDTEAFF. The CDR3 DNA follows: TGCGCCAGCAGTTTACAGGGGGCTCAGGGTGACACTGAAGCTTTCTTT.

This chain links TRBV28 with TRBJ2-1, with a possible D match to TRBD2 (5 bases). V lost 2 bases to trimming and J lost 3 bases, with 8 bases between them. CDR3 length equals 14 residues. CDR1 MDHEN and CDR2 SYDVKM come from the germline V gene. CDR3 bases: TGTGCCAGCAGTTTAAGAGCGGACTACAATGAGCAGTTCTTC. Protein: CASSLRADYNEQFF.

The chain has TRBV15 and TRBJ1-5, with D possibly matching TRBD1 (5 bases). The CDR3 length is 15 residues. The V gene's germline CDR1 is LNHNV and CDR2 YYDKDF (reference sequence). The germline V and J ends were trimmed by 0 bases and 9 bases, with 15 bases remaining between them. The DNA of the CDR3 is TGTGCCACCAGCAGAGAGCGGGCCGCCGGGGGGCCCCAGCATTTT. This codes for CATSRERAAGGPQHF.

V is TRBV30 and J is TRBJ2-2; 10 positions match TRBD2. Per the germline V gene, CDR1 is GTSNPN and CDR2 is SVGIG (reference sequence). The CDR3 is 16 amino acids. Trimming took 0 bases from V and 6 from J; bases not matched to a gene: 7. CDR3 bases: TGTGCCTGGAGTGTAATTCCTAGCGGGAGTTCCGGGGAGCTGTTTTTT. Amino acid sequence: CAWSVIPSGSSGELFF.

The chain links TRBV28 to TRBJ1-2, with a possible D match to TRBD1 (6 bases). V lost 4 bases and J 7 bases, leaving 16 bases between the germline ends. The CDR3 is 14 residues long. Germline values: CDR1 MDHEN, CDR2 SYDVKM. This CDR3 is CASSSDPGTSGYTF. DNA for the CDR3: TGTGCCAGCAGTTCCGACCCGGGGACAAGTGGCTACACCTTC.

This chain connects TRBV28 to TRBJ1-2, with 8 bases matching TRBD1. Germline lookup yields CDR1 MDHEN and CDR2 SYDVKM. After removal of 6 bases from V and 7 bases from J, the junction contained 7 bases not matched to a gene. The length of the CDR3 is 13 residues. Here the CDR3 reads CASRTGVRSGYTF. In DNA, the CDR3 is TGTGCCAGCAGGACAGGGGTGAGGAGTGGCTACACCTTC.

The chain is built from TRBV15 and TRBJ1-1; D remains ambiguous. Germline values: CDR1 LNHNV, CDR2 YYDKDF (reference sequence). This CDR3 has 16 amino acids. V shed 8 bases and J shed 8 bases, with 27 bases lying between them. The CDR3 region is CATSREPAAGIEEAFF. In DNA form, the CDR3 reads TGTGCCACCTCCCGGGAGCCGGCAGCGGGGATTGAAGAAGCTTTCTTT.

This chain uses TRBV19 with TRBJ2-1; 8 nucleotides match TRBD2. V lost 3 bases and J lost 9; bases outside the gene matches: 13. The CDR3 spans 16 residues. In germline, CDR1 is LNHDA, CDR2 SQIVND (reference sequence). CDR3 bases: TGTGCCAGTAGTATTTCCGTCAGGTCCGGGGGGGGTGAGCAGTTCTTC. Translation gives CASSISVRSGGGEQFF.

This chain uses TRBV4-1 with TRBJ2-5; 8 bases match TRBD1. The junction had 17 bases not matched to a gene; V was cut back by 1 base and J by 4 bases. The V gene's germline CDR1 is MGHRA and CDR2 YSYEKL. The CDR3 consists of 19 residues. This chain's CDR3 is CASSQVMISTGVARETQYF. For the CDR3, the DNA is TGCGCCAGCAGCCAAGTAATGATTTCGACAGGGGTCGCGAGAGAGACCCAGTACTTC.

This sequence joins TRBV10-3 and TRBJ2-7; D might be TRBD2 (5 bases). CDR3 length: 15 residues. The V gene lost 8 bases and the J gene lost 1 base, with 18 bases spanning the gap. Germline CDR1 ENHRY, CDR2 SYGVKD. The CDR3: CAIQSPGGESYEQYF. In DNA, the CDR3 is TGTGCCATCCAGTCTCCGGGTGGGGAGTCCTACGAGCAGTACTTC.